Following are 18 T cell receptor beta chains from one sample sequenced in a study of T cell responses to AZD1222 COVID-19 vaccine. Generated by immunoSEQ multiplex PCR, the TCRdb table keeps only in-frame clones and is missing some. The table lists over 150,000 clones, 88% of them singletons. Material: peripheral blood, obtained on day 0 of AZD1222 vaccination. These receptors were taken from an adult in good health.

V is TRBV19 and J is TRBJ2-5, with 11 positions matching TRBD2. Germline values: CDR1 LNHDA, CDR2 SQIVND (reference sequence). There are 15 residues in the CDR3. The trim removed 1 base at V and 4 bases at J, leaving 2 bases unmatched. The CDR3 region is CASSIATSGGETQYF. CDR3 DNA sequence: TGTGCCAGTAGTATAGCAACTAGCGGGGGAGAGACCCAGTACTTC.

The chain recombines TRBV27 with TRBJ2-2; 9 positions match TRBD1. Germline loops: CDR1 MNHEY, CDR2 SMNVEV (reference sequence). V lost 5 bases and J lost 7; bases outside the gene matches: 8. This CDR3 is built from 15 residues. CDR3: CASSTRTGENGELFF. CDR3 DNA sequence: TGTGCCAGCAGTACCCGGACAGGGGAGAACGGGGAGCTGTTTTTT.

This chain links TRBV19 with TRBJ2-5, with D hard to call. The CDR3 totals 15 residues. Germline CDR1 LNHDA, CDR2 SQIVND (reference sequence). The ends were cut back, 3 bases at V and 1 base at J, with 12 bases in the middle. The CDR3 protein is CASSIDRTTQETQYF. For the CDR3, the DNA is TGTGCCAGTAGTATTGATCGGACGACCCAAGAGACCCAGTACTTC. Looking up the rest from reference TRBV19 and TRBJ2-5 gives the full variable domain: DGGITQSPKYLFRKEGQNVTLSCEQNLNHDAMYWYRQDPGQGLRLIYYSQIVNDFQKGDIAEGYSVSREKKESFPLTVTSAQKNPTAFYLCASSIDRTTQETQYFGPGTRLLVL.

The chain has TRBV13 and TRBJ2-7, with 7 bases fitting TRBD2. Per the germline V gene, CDR1 is PRHDT and CDR2 is FYEKMQ (reference sequence). Trimming at V came to 5 bases and at J to 2 bases, leaving 6 bases not matched to a gene. The length of the CDR3 is 14 residues. DNA of the CDR3: TGTGCCAGCAGCCCCAGCGGGATGGCCTACGAGCAGTACTTC. Its translation is CASSPSGMAYEQYF.

This clone showed up just once. This chain joins TRBV7-3 and TRBJ2-5, with D possibly being TRBD1 (5 bases). CDR3 length: 15 residues. V lost 3 bases to trimming and J lost 5 bases, with 16 bases between them. Germline lookup yields CDR1 SGHTA and CDR2 FQGTGA. The CDR3 reads CASSFEQGRWETQYF. CDR3 bases: TGTGCCAGCAGCTTTGAGCAGGGAAGGTGGGAGACCCAGTACTTC.

This clone was observed a handful of times. Other DNA variants within this sample encode the same CDR3. The chain joins TRBV20-1 to TRBJ2-1; no reliable D call. CDR3 length: 11 residues. V lost 0 bases to trimming and J lost 3 bases, with 0 bases between them. Germline V gene sequence: CDR1 DFQATT, CDR2 SNEGSKA (reference sequence). Here the CDR3 DNA reads TGCAGTGCTAGAGACTACAATGAGCAGTTCTTC. It codes for CSARDYNEQFF.

CDR3: CASSQGFTEAFF. The CDR3, as DNA: TGTGCCAGCTCACAGGGGTTCACTGAAGCTTTCTTT. V is TRBV18 and J is TRBJ1-1, with a tentative D call TRBD1 (5 bases). In germline, CDR1 is KGHSH, CDR2 LQKENI. The V and J ends lost 4 bases and 4 bases respectively, with 7 bases between them. The CDR3 runs to 12 residues.

DNA for the CDR3: TGTGCCAGCAGCTTATTGACGGGACAGGGGTTTTACGAGCAGTACTTC. It is translated as CASSLLTGQGFYEQYF. This chain joins TRBV7-2 and TRBJ2-7, with TRBD1 matching 10 bases. CDR3 length: 16 amino acids. Germline trimming cut 2 bases from V and 4 bases from J; bases unmatched to any gene: 8. From germline, CDR1 is SGHTA and CDR2 FQGNSA.

The rearrangement uses TRBV10-2 and TRBJ1-6; 8 nucleotides match TRBD1. The CDR3 consists of 17 residues. The germline gives CDR1 WSHSY, CDR2 SAAADI. V was clipped by 0 bases and J by 5 bases; unmatched bases: 6. The CDR3 protein is CASSESVQGDDNSPLHF. The CDR3 region has the DNA TGCGCCAGCAGTGAGTCGGTACAGGGGGACGATAATTCACCCCTCCACTTT.

The chain uses TRBV7-9 and TRBJ2-4, with D tentatively TRBD2 (6 bases). This CDR3 has 17 amino acids. Between the trimmed V and J ends, which lost 1 base and 1 base, there was a span of 14 bases. Germline V gives CDR1 SEHNR, CDR2 FQNEAQ (reference sequence). CDR3 DNA: TGTGCCAGCAGCTTAGGTCTAGCGAGTTCGGCCAAAAACATTCAGTACTTC. Protein sequence: CASSLGLASSAKNIQYF.

This chain joins TRBV3-1 (or the pseudogene TRBV3-2) and TRBJ1-3; D may be TRBD1 (6 bases). The CDR3 totals 17 residues. Germline CDR1 is LGHDT and CDR2 is YNNKEL (reference sequence). V shed 1 base and J shed 0 bases, with 13 bases lying between them. CDR3 nucleotide sequence: TGTGCCAGCAGCCAAGCCCGCACAGGGAACTCTGGAAACACCATATATTTT. Translation gives CASSQARTGNSGNTIYF.

The chain links TRBV19 to TRBJ2-1, with 9 bases fitting TRBD1. Germline CDR1 reads LNHDA; CDR2 reads SQIVND (reference sequence). This CDR3 contains 14 residues. V lost 7 bases, J lost 8 bases, and 9 bases stayed unmatched. Here the CDR3 DNA reads TGTGCCAGTACCCTGACAGGGGGAAGGGATGAGCAGTTCTTC. It translates to CASTLTGGRDEQFF.

The V call is TRBV9, the J call TRBJ2-7, with 8 positions matching TRBD1. Germline V gene sequence: CDR1 SGDLS, CDR2 YYNGEE. The CDR3 length is 16 residues. V shed 3 bases and J 4 bases; nucleotides not matched to a gene: 12. The CDR3 nucleotides are TGTGCCAGCAGCGCTCCCTCAGGGGGCCAGGTTTACGAGCAGTACTTC. Protein: CASSAPSGGQVYEQYF.

The chain combines TRBV27 with TRBJ1-2; D remains ambiguous. Trimming shortened V by 2 bases and J by 3 bases, and 13 bases separated the two germline ends. The germline gives CDR1 MNHEY, CDR2 SMNVEV (reference sequence). This CDR3 has 15 amino acids. CDR3 DNA: TGTGCCAGCAGTTTAGTCATGAGTGTAGACTATGGCTACACCTTC. Translating it yields CASSLVMSVDYGYTF.

This chain links TRBV28 with TRBJ1-5; TRBD1 is a possible D gene (5 bases). The germline gives CDR1 MDHEN, CDR2 SYDVKM. Trimming left V 2 bases short and J 5 bases short, with 7 bases between. The CDR3 runs 13 residues. The CDR3 nucleotides are TGTGCCAGCAGTTTACAGGGCTATCAGCCCCAGCATTTT. It translates to CASSLQGYQPQHF.

This clone was picked up a small number of times. Distinct nucleotide sequences in the sample also encode this CDR3. This rearrangement joins TRBV6-1 to TRBJ2-3, with 12 bases fitting TRBD2. V was pared by 3 bases and J by 4 bases, with 2 bases of the junction left unmatched. The CDR3 sequence is 15 residues long. Germline CDR1 MNHNS, CDR2 SASEGT. The CDR3 reads CASSDLAGGPDTQYF. The CDR3 nucleotides read TGTGCCAGCAGTGACCTAGCGGGGGGGCCAGATACGCAGTATTTT.

The CDR3 reads CASSLDGAGNTIYF. As DNA, the CDR3 is TGCGCCAGCAGCTTGGACGGGGCTGGAAACACCATATATTTT. The chain couples TRBV5-1 to TRBJ1-3; D gene uncertain. Germline V CDR1 and CDR2: SGHRS, YFSETQ. This CDR3 is built from 14 residues. V lost 0 bases, J lost 2 bases, and 6 bases lay in between.

The chain is built from TRBV5-1 and TRBJ2-7; a possible D gene is TRBD1 (6 bases). V was pared by 6 bases and J by 3 bases, with 19 bases between. Germline V gives CDR1 SGHRS, CDR2 YFSETQ. The CDR3 loop spans 15 amino acids. This CDR3 is CASKPLQTGVYEQYF. Here the CDR3 DNA reads TGCGCCAGCAAACCCCTCCAGACAGGAGTCTACGAGCAGTACTTC.